This TCR beta chain comes out of a study of beta chain features in type 1 diabetes. Study-level points and caveats: Whatever favoring of shorter templates PCR might show would apply equally to patients and controls. Comparison showed that naive, central memory and Treg TCRB repertoires appeared more similar among patients than among healthy donors. Type 1 diabetes patients showed fewer insertions and more deletions at VDJ junctions.

Purity (above 95%) was reached by all sorted populations. The CDR3 length is 19 residues. Germline V lookup: CDR1 SGHTA, CDR2 FQGNSA. The V gene end was trimmed by 2 bases and the J gene end by 1 base; junction bases not matched to a gene: 11. Investigators reverse transcribed all isolated RNA, so they sequenced expressed TCRB transcripts. The table came from immunoSEQ multiplex PCR; TCRdb's copy has only in-frame clones and leaves some out. The repertoire holds around 300,000 clones, 9.5% to 12% seen once, with 0.015% in the top ten. About this clone itself: Antigen: not known.

This TCR was sampled from a woman in her 30s in good health. The chain has TRBV7-2 and TRBJ2-6, with 7 bases aligning to TRBD1. Sequencing was performed on naive CD4+ T cells from blood. The chain's CDR3 is CASSLRATGTVSGANVLTF. Here the CDR3 DNA reads TGTGCCAGCAGCTTACGGGCGACAGGGACCGTTTCTGGGGCCAACGTCCTGACTTTC.